The 21 T cell receptor beta chains reported below all come from one sample, sequenced in a study of tumor and adjacent non-tumor tissue in lung cancer. This sample's RNA came from whole unsorted tissue. This non-tumor lung sample came from over 3 cm beyond the tumor edge. A modified ARM-PCR protocol with three rounds of nested PCR amplified TCRbeta. In TCRdb, the multiplex PCR reads were re-called with MiXCR into one record per CDR3 protein. The sample includes some 68,000 distinct CDR3 sequences, around 82% seen only once; the top ten take roughly 45%. Sample: distant non-tumor lung tissue. These receptors were obtained from a man aged 55 to 70 with non-small cell lung cancer.

A word on this clonotype: This is likely a read error, given that the CDR3 carries no conserved phenylalanine or tryptophan at its end. The rearrangement links TRBV6-5 to TRBJ2-7; 7 positions agree with TRBD2. The germline gives CDR1 MNHEY, CDR2 SVGAGI. CDR3 length: 15 residues. The CDR3 region is CANSYSWRETAEQYC. DNA of the CDR3: TGTGCCAACAGTTACTCGTGGCGGGAGACGGCCGAGCAGTACTGC.

V is TRBV14 and J is TRBJ2-1; 7 bases map to TRBD2. CDR3 length equals 15 residues. Germline CDR1 is SGHDN and CDR2 is FVKESK. Germline trimming cut 9 bases from V and 4 bases from J; bases unmatched to any gene: 12. The CDR3 DNA follows: TGTGCCAGTAACAAAATCGGACTAGAGTACAATGAGCAGTTCTTC. Encoded protein: CASNKIGLEYNEQFF. The whole variable domain, remainder taken from reference TRBV14 and TRBJ2-1, is EAGVTQFPSHSVIEKGQTVTLRCDPISGHDNLYWYRRVMGKEIKFLLHFVKESKQDESGMPNNRFLAERTGGTYSTLKVQPAELEDSGVYFCASNKIGLEYNEQFFGPGTRLTVL.

With respect to this clonotype: The missing conserved phenylalanine or tryptophan at the end of this CDR3 makes a read error likely. Because the CDR3's place on the DNA is in doubt, the DNA is left out and the CDR3 is given as listed by TCRdb. The CDR3 region is CASERWEGRGEQFR. The chain joins TRBV11-1 to TRBJ2-1; the table gives TRBD2 as D, unverified against the DNA. The CDR3 is 14 residues long, ends included. In germline, CDR1 is SGHAT, CDR2 FQDESV (reference sequence).

This sequence joins TRBV11-3 and TRBJ2-1; weak D call: TRBD2 (5 bases). The CDR3 has 15 amino acids. CDR1 and CDR2 (germline): SGHNT, YENEEA. V was shortened by 5 bases and J by 9 bases, with 20 bases between the two germline ends. CDR3: CASSLNQLGLGEQFF. Written as DNA, the CDR3 is TGTGCCAGCAGCCTCAACCAACTAGGGTTAGGTGAGCAGTTCTTC.

This clonotype was picked up one time. The junction differs from germline at one of its ends, possibly a read error. The chain combines TRBV7-3 with TRBJ2-1; the D gene could be TRBD1 or TRBD2 (5 bases each). The germline gives CDR1 SGHTA, CDR2 FQGTGA. There are 14 residues in the CDR3. CDR3 protein: CASSLRGRWGEQFF. Written as DNA, the CDR3 is TGTGCCAGTAGCTTGAGGGGACGGTGGGGTGAGCAGTTCTTC. The full variable domain, in which reference TRBV7-3 and TRBJ2-1 provide the parts outside the CDR3, is GAGVSQTPSNKVTEKGKYVELRCDPISGHTALYWYRQSLGQGPEFLIYFQGTGAADDSGLPNDRFFAVRPEGSVSTLKIQRTERGDSAVYLCASSLRGRWGEQFFGPGTRLTVL.

By share, this clonotype ranks as medium-sized. The V gene is TRBV12-3 or TRBV12-4, the J gene TRBJ2-7; maybe TRBD2 (6 bases). The V gene lost 4 bases and the J gene lost 1 base, with 11 bases spanning the gap. This CDR3 is 14 amino acids long. This CDR3 reads CASSSYAGSYEQYF. CDR3 bases: TGTGCCAGCAGTTCTTATGCGGGGTCCTACGAGCAGTACTTC.

Comments on this clonotype: The conserved phenylalanine or tryptophan normally closing the CDR3 is absent here, so this likely arose from a read error. The CDR3 DNA sequence: TGCAGCGTTGGGAGGGGGAGTAGGGACTATGGCTACACCATC. This sequence encodes CSVGRGSRDYGYTI. The gene calls are TRBV29-1 and TRBJ1-2; the D gene is possibly TRBD1 (6 bases). CDR3 length equals 14 residues. With 4 bases removed from V and 3 bases from J, the gap between germline ends came to 15 bases. CDR1 SQVTM and CDR2 ANQGSEA come from the germline V gene.

Here the CDR3 DNA reads TGTGCCAGCAGGCCGACTAGCAGCTACGAGCAGTACTTC. It codes for CASRPTSSYEQYF. The chain joins TRBV11-2 to TRBJ2-7; 7 bases agree with TRBD2. The CDR3 has 13 residues. The germline gives CDR1 SGHAT, CDR2 FQNNGV. The V and J ends lost 6 bases and 3 bases, in that order; junction bases with no gene match: 5.

Worth noting for this clonotype: An end of the junction differs from the germline gene, which may be a read error. CDR3 sequence: CASATGTGYKQYF. The CDR3 nucleotides are TGCGCCAGCGCGACCGGGACAGGCTACAAGCAGTACTTC. V gene TRBV6-6 combines with J gene TRBJ2-7; 8 bases match TRBD1. The CDR3 extends over 13 amino acids. Germline V gene data show CDR1 as MNHNY and CDR2 as SVGAGI (reference sequence).

CDR3 protein: CSASAKGSTDTQYF. The CDR3 DNA is TGCAGTGCTAGTGCCAAAGGATCAACGGATACCCAGTACTTC. The gene calls are TRBV20-1 and TRBJ2-5; D gene unclear. Germline V lookup: CDR1 DFQATT, CDR2 SNEGSKA (reference sequence). This CDR3 has 14 amino acids. Trimming removed 3 bases from V and 8 bases from J, with 19 bases in between.

The rearrangement joins TRBV6-1 to TRBJ2-1; D call uncertain. This CDR3 has 10 amino acids. Germline V gene lookup returns CDR1 MNHNS and CDR2 SASEGT. CDR3 region: CVIINNEQFF. The CDR3 DNA sequence: TGTGTCATAATAAACAATGAGCAGTTCTTC.

A few counts support this clonotype. Relative to the germline gene, one junction end is altered; a read error may explain this. The chain uses TRBV20-1 and TRBJ1-1; D remains unclear. Germline lookup yields CDR1 DFQATT and CDR2 SNEGSKA (reference sequence). This CDR3 has 14 amino acids. CDR3 DNA: TGCAGTGCTAGGCAGGCCGGTTCATGCACTGAAGCTTTTTTT. This gives the protein CSARQAGSCTEAFF.

This clonotype was detected many times. V and J are TRBV24-1 and TRBJ2-3, with TRBD2 matching over 14 bases. CDR3 length equals 17 residues. The ends lost 5 bases at V and 7 bases at J; junction bases unmatched: 10. The germline V gene encodes CDR1 KGHDR and CDR2 SFDVKD. The CDR3 sequence: CATSVSGLAGASYTQYF. The CDR3 region has the DNA TGTGCCACCAGTGTATCGGGACTAGCGGGAGCATCTTATACGCAGTATTTT.

A note on this clonotype: At one of its ends the junction is not consistent with the germline gene, which may arise from a read error. The chain joins TRBV24-1 to TRBJ2-7, with 8 bases identical to TRBD1. The CDR3 has 19 amino acids. Germline lookup yields CDR1 KGHDR and CDR2 SFDVKD. CDR3 sequence (DNA): TGTGCCACCATTGATTTGCGAACCCAACCAGGACAGGGTGTCTACGAGCAGTACTTC. It specifies CATIDLRTQPGQGVYEQYF.

With regard to this clonotype: One junction end disagrees with the germline gene, perhaps due to a read error. The V call is TRBV4-1, the J call TRBJ2-2; 7 nucleotides agree with TRBD1. Germline V gives CDR1 MGHRA, CDR2 YSYEKL. This CDR3 spans 15 amino acids. DNA of the CDR3: TGCGCCAGCTGTTCGGGACAGACGAACACCGGGGAGTTGTTTTTT. This codes for CASCSGQTNTGELFF.

To note about this clonotype: The junction shows a germline mismatch at one end, possibly a read error. The chain links TRBV6-1 to TRBJ2-3, with D possibly being TRBD1 (5 bases). The length of the CDR3 is 15 residues. CDR1 is MNHNS, CDR2 SASEGT, per germline. CDR3 nucleotide sequence: TGTATCAGCAGTGAACTTCAGGGTAGCATAGATACGCAGTATTTT. Its translation is CISSELQGSIDTQYF.

With regard to this clonotype: This CDR3 is missing its conserved last phenylalanine or tryptophan, likely due to a read error. The genes are TRBV6-5 and TRBJ2-1, with a possible D match to TRBD2 (6 bases). CDR3 length equals 14 residues. Germline V gives CDR1 MNHEY, CDR2 SVGAGI. V lost 3 bases and J 8 bases, leaving 14 bases between the germline ends. The CDR3 region has the DNA TGTGCCAGCAGTTATAAGGGCGGGATGGATGAGCAGTTCTTG. Encoded protein: CASSYKGGMDEQFL.

Details on this clonotype: The germline gene is not matched at one end of the junction; a read error may be the cause. CDR3 protein: CSVEDVTWKSIQYF. DNA of the CDR3: TGCAGCGTTGAAGATGTGACATGGAAAAGCATTCAGTATTTC. This chain links TRBV29-1 with TRBJ2-4; the D is unclear. Germline loops: CDR1 SQVTM, CDR2 ANQGSEA. There are 14 residues in the CDR3.

V gene TRBV4-1 combines with J gene TRBJ2-7, with D uncertain. CDR1 and CDR2 (germline): MGHRA, YSYEKL. CDR3 length: 19 residues. V was cut by 4 bases and J by 4 bases, with 29 bases left in between. The CDR3 nucleotides read TGCGCCAGCAGCCGCAAACACATACTCAACAAGGGTTGGCGGTACGAGCAGTACTTC. It codes for CASSRKHILNKGWRYEQYF.

In this sample, this clonotype turned up many times. The V call is TRBV12-3 or TRBV12-4, the J call TRBJ1-1; a possible D gene is TRBD1 (5 bases). This CDR3 contains 14 residues. The V end lost 6 bases, the J end lost 1 base, and 12 bases lay between the germline ends. In DNA form, the CDR3 reads TGTGCCAGCAGGGGACGACAGCGGAACACTGAAGCTTTCTTT. Encoded protein: CASRGRQRNTEAFF.

This chain links TRBV4-1 with TRBJ2-3; D gene uncertain. The germline CDR1 and CDR2 sequences are MGHRA and YSYEKL. The germline V and J ends were trimmed by 9 bases and 0 bases, with 13 bases remaining between them. CDR3 length: 14 amino acids. In DNA form, the CDR3 reads TGCGCCAGTATCCCCCTAGGCAGCACAGATACGCAGTATTTT. Protein product: CASIPLGSTDTQYF.